This T cell receptor (beta chain) emerged from a study of metastatic and nonmetastatic thyroid tumors. Whole-study findings and limits: A significant increase in TCR beta diversity was reportedly seen in malignant thyroid tumors relative to benign nodules, in blood and tumor.

The CDR3 is 14 amino acids. Germline CDR1 and CDR2: MGHRA and YSYEKL. Thyroid surgery was preceded by no treatment in any patient. Per the original data handling: What underpinned the distant-metastasis classifier for papillary thyroid cancer was the set of CDR3 differences across clinicopathological groups. TCRdb reanalyzed the PCR reads via MiXCR. V and J calls and clone size were set by TCRdb, not the authors. The sample has about 40,000 clones; 28% are singletons. There are many counts of this clone. Antigen specificity is unknown. The germline gene is not matched at one end of the junction; a read error may be the cause.

The sequence was obtained from a male donor with papillary thyroid cancer or a benign thyroid nodule (not recorded which). Some clones in this sample may be carry-over from other donors' samples. The sample was blood. The rearrangement joins TRBV4-1 to TRBJ2-3; 8 positions match TRBD2. CDR3 in amino acids: CASSQGTSRDTQYF. CDR3 DNA: TGCGCCAGCAGCCAAGGGACTAGCAGAGATACGCAGTATTTT.